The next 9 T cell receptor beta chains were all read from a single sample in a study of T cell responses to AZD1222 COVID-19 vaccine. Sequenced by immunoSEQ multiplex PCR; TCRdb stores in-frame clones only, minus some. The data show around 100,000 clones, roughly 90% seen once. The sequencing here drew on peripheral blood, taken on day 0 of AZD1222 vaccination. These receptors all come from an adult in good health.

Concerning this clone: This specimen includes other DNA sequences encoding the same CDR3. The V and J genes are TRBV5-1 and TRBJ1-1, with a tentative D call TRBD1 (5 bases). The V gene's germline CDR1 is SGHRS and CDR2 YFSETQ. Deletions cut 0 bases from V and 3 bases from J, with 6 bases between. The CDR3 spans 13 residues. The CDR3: CASSLAGDTEAFF. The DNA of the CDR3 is TGCGCCAGCAGCTTGGCGGGGGACACTGAAGCTTTCTTT.

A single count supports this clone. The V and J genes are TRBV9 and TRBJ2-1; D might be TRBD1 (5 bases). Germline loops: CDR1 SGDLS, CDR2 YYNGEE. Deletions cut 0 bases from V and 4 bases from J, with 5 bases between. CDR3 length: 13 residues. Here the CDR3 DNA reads TGTGCCAGCAGCGTAGGACAGTACAATGAGCAGTTCTTC. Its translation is CASSVGQYNEQFF.

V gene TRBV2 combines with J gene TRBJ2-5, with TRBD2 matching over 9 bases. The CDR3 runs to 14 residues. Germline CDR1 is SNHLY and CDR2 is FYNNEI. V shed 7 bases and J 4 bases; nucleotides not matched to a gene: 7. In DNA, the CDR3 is TGTGCCAGCATAGCGGGGGAGCGGGGAGAGACCCAGTACTTC. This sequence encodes CASIAGERGETQYF.

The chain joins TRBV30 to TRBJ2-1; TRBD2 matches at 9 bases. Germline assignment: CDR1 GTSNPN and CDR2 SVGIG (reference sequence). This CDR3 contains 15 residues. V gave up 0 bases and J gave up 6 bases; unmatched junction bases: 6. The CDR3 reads CAWSVLRGRVNEQFF. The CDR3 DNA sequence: TGTGCCTGGAGTGTACTGCGCGGGAGGGTCAATGAGCAGTTCTTC.

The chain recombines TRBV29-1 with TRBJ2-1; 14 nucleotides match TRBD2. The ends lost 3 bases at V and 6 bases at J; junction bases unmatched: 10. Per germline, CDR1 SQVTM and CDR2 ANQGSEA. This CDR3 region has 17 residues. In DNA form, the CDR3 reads TGCAGCGTTGATCGGCTGACCGGGACTAGCGGGAGCAATGAGCAGTTCTTC. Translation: CSVDRLTGTSGSNEQFF.

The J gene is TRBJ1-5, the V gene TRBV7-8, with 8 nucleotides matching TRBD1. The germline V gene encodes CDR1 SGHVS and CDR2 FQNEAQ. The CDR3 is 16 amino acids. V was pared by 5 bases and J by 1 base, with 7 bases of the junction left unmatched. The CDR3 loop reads CASSGRTGMSNQPQHF. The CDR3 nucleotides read TGTGCCAGCAGCGGACGGACAGGGATGAGCAATCAGCCCCAGCATTTT.

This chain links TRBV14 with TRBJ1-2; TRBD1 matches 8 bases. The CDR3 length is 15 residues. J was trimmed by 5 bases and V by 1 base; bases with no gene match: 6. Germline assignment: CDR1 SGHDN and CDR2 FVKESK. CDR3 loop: CASSQVRQGWYGYTF. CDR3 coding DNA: TGTGCCAGCAGCCAAGTGCGACAGGGGTGGTATGGCTACACCTTC.

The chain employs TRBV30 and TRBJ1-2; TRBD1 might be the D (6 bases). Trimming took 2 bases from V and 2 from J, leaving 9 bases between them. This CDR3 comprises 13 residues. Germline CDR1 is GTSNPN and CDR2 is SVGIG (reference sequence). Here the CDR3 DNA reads TGTGCCTGGAGTCGAACAGGGAACTATGGCTACACCTTC. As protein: CAWSRTGNYGYTF.

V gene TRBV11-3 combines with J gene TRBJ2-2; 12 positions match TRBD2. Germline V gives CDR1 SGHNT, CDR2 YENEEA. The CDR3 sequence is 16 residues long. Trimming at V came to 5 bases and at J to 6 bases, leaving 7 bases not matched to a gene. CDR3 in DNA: TGTGCCAGCAGCCCAGGACTAGCGGGATCCCCCGGGGAGCTGTTTTTT. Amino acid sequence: CASSPGLAGSPGELFF. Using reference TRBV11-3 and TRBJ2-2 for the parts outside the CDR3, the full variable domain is EAGVVQSPRYKIIEKKQPVAFWCNPISGHNTLYWYLQNLGQGPELLIRYENEEAVDDSQLPKDRFSAERLKGVDSTLKIQPAELGDSAVYLCASSPGLAGSPGELFFGEGSRLTVL.